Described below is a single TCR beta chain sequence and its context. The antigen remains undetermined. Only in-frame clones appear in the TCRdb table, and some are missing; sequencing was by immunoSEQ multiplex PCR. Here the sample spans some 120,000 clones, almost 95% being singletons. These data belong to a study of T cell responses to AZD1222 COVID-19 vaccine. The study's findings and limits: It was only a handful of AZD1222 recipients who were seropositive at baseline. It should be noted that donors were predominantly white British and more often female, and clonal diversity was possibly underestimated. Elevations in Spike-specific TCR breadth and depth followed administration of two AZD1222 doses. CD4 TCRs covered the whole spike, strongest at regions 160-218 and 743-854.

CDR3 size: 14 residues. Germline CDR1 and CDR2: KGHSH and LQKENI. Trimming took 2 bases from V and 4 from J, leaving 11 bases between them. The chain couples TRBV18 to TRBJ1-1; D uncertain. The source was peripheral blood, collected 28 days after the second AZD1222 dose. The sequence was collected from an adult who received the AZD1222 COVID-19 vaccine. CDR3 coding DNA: TGTGCCAGCTCACCAGTCAGAGGTGGCACTGAAGCTTTCTTT. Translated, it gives CASSPVRGGTEAFF.